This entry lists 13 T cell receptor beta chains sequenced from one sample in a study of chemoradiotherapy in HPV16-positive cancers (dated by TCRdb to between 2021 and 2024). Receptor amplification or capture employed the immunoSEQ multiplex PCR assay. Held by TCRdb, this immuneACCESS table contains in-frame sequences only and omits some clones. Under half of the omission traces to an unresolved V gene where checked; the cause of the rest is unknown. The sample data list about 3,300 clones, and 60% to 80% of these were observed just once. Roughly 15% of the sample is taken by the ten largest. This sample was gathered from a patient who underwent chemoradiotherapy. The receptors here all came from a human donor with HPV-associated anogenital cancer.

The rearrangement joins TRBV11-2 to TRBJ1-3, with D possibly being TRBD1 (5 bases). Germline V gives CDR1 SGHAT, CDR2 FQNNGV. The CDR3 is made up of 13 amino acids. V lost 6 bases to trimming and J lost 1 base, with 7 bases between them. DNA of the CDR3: TGTGCCAGCAGACAGGATTCTGGAAACACCATATATTTT. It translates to CASRQDSGNTIYF.

This chain's CDR3 is CAVGGWGGEQYF. The CDR3 DNA follows: TGTGCCGTGGGCGGGTGGGGAGGGGAGCAGTACTTC. The rearrangement uses TRBV10-3 and TRBJ2-7; 7 bases are shared with TRBD2. Per the germline V gene, CDR1 is ENHRY and CDR2 is SYGVKD. V gave up 11 bases and J gave up 7 bases; unmatched junction bases: 11. The CDR3 consists of 12 residues.

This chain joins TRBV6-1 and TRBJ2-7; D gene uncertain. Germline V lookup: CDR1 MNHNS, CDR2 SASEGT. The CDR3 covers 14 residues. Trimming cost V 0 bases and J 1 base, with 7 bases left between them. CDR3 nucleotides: TGTGCCAGCAGTGAAGCTCAGGCATCCTACGAGCAGTACTTC. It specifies CASSEAQASYEQYF.

Written as DNA, the CDR3 is TGTGCCAGCAGTTCCACAGGGACCACCGGGGAGCTGTTTTTT. Translating gives CASSSTGTTGELFF. The rearrangement links TRBV7-9 to TRBJ2-2, with D maybe TRBD1 (6 bases). V was clipped by 6 bases and J by 4 bases, with 12 bases between them. Germline-derived CDR1 and CDR2 are SEHNR and FQNEAQ (reference sequence). The CDR3 runs 14 residues. The full variable domain, rest sourced from reference TRBV7-9 and TRBJ2-2, is DTGVSQNPRHKITKRGQNVTFRCDPISEHNRLYWYRQTLGQGPEFLTYFQNEAQLEKSRLLSDRFSAERPKGSFSTLEIQRTEQGDSAMYLCASSSTGTTGELFFGEGSRLTVL.

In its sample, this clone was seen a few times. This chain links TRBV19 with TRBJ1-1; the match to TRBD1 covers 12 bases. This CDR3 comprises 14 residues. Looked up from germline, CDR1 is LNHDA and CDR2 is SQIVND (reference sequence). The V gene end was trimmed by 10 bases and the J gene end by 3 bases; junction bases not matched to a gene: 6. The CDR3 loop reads CATIRDRGHTEAFF. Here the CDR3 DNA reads TGTGCCACCATCCGGGACAGGGGGCACACTGAAGCTTTCTTT. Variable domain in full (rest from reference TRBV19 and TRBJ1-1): DGGITQSPKYLFRKEGQNVTLSCEQNLNHDAMYWYRQDPGQGLRLIYYSQIVNDFQKGDIAEGYSVSREKKESFPLTVTSAQKNPTAFYLCATIRDRGHTEAFFGQGTRLTVV.

The CDR3, as DNA: TGTGCCAGCAGCGTAGGGAAGAGCTCCTATAATTCACCCCTCCACTTT. Amino acid sequence: CASSVGKSSYNSPLHF. The chain is built from TRBV7-6 and TRBJ1-6; D is unclear. V lost 5 bases and J lost 0, with 11 bases in between. Per germline, CDR1 SGHVS and CDR2 FNYEAQ. CDR3 length: 16 residues.

DNA of the CDR3: TGTGCCAGCAGAAGACAGGGGGGATCCTATGGCTACACCTTC. Protein sequence: CASRRQGGSYGYTF. The V and J genes are TRBV5-4 and TRBJ1-2; TRBD1 matches at 9 bases. With 5 bases clipped from V and 4 bases from J, the junction kept 6 bases outside the gene matches. In germline, CDR1 is SGHNT, CDR2 YYREEE (reference sequence). This CDR3 spans 14 amino acids. Looking up the rest from reference TRBV5-4 and TRBJ1-2 gives the full variable domain: ETGVTQSPTHLIKTRGQQVTLRCSSQSGHNTVSWYQQALGQGPQFIFQYYREEENGRGNFPPRFSGLQFPNYSSELNVNALELDDSALYLCASRRQGGSYGYTFGSGTRLTVV.

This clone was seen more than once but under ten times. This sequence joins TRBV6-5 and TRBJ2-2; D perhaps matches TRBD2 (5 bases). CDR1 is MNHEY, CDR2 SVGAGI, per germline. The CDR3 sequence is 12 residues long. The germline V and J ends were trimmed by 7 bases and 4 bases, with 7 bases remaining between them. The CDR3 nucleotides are TGTGCCAGCAAAGGGAGCACCGGGGAGCTGTTTTTT. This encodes CASKGSTGELFF.

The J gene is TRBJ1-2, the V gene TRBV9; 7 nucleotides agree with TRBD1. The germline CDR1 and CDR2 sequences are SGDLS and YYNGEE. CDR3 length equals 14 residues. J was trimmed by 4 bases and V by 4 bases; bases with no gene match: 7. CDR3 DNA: TGTGCCAGCAGCTCCCGACAGGGTAGCTATGGCTACACCTTC. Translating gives CASSSRQGSYGYTF.

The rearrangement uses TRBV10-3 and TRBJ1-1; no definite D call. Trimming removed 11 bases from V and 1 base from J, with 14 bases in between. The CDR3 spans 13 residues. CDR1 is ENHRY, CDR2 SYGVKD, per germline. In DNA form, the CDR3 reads TGTGCCTCCTCCCCGGGAGGGAACACTGAAGCTTTCTTT. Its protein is CASSPGGNTEAFF.

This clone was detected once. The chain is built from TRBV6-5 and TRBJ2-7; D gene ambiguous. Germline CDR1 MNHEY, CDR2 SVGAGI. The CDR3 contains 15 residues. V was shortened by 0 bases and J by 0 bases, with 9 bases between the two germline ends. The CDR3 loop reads CASSYSLLGSYEQYF. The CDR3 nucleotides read TGTGCCAGCAGTTACTCATTGCTCGGCTCCTACGAGCAGTACTTC.

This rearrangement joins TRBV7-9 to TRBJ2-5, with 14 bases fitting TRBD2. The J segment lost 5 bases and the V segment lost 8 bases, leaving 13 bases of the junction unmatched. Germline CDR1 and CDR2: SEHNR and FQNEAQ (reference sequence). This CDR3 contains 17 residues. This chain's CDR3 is CASQTSGGAVLEETQYF. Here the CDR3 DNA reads TGTGCCAGCCAGACTAGCGGGGGGGCTGTTCTCGAGGAGACCCAGTACTTC. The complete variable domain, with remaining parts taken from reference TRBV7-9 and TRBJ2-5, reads DTGVSQNPRHKITKRGQNVTFRCDPISEHNRLYWYRQTLGQGPEFLTYFQNEAQLEKSRLLSDRFSAERPKGSFSTLEIQRTEQGDSAMYLCASQTSGGAVLEETQYFGPGTRLLVL.

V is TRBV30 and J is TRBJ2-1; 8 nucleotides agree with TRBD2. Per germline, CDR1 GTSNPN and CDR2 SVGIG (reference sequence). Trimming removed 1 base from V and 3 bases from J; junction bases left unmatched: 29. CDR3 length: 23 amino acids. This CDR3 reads CAWSARGVAGKLRLLSRYNEQFF. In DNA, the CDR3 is TGTGCCTGGAGTGCCCGGGGGGTAGCGGGGAAACTGAGATTGTTAAGCCGCTACAATGAGCAGTTCTTC. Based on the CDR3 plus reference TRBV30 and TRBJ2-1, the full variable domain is SQTIHQWPATLVQPVGSPLSLECTVEGTSNPNLYWYRQAAGRGLQLLFYSVGIGQISSEVPQNLSASRPQDRQFILSSKKLLLSDSGFYLCAWSARGVAGKLRLLSRYNEQFFGPGTRLTVL.